This T cell receptor beta chain was obtained from a study of cytomegalovirus exposure and HLA in healthy donors. A note on this clone: Its target is not known.

Findings and caveats of the study: TCR beta chains numbering some 150 were designated cytomegalovirus-associated. The records held CMV serostatus as the only immune exposure information. V- and J-gene trimming of TCR beta was linked (in a later analysis) to a missense DCLRE1C variant.

PCR involved 60 Vbeta and 13 Jbeta primers. The repertoire was sequenced with immunoSEQ multiplex PCR; TCRdb's copy has only in-frame clones and lacks some. The top ten hold roughly 9.2% of the sample, which has some 52,000 clones, about three quarters seen once. The TCR sequence derives from a woman in her fifties or sixties in good health and CMV-seronegative. The sample consisted of PBMCs.

CDR3 residues: CASRENRGQDTQYF. The CDR3 region has the DNA TGTGCCAGCAGAGAGAACAGGGGGCAAGATACGCAGTATTTT. V is TRBV6-1 and J is TRBJ2-3; the match to TRBD1 covers 9 bases. Germline CDR1 and CDR2: MNHNS and SASEGT. V dropped 6 bases and J dropped 5; count of bases not matched to a gene: 6. This CDR3 has 14 amino acids.